The 10 T cell receptor beta chains in this list originate from one sample, sequenced in a study of blood T cell repertoires in COVID-19. The method was immunoSEQ multiplex PCR; TCRdb's version includes in-frame clones alone and lacks a portion of them. The sample carries around 260,000 clones, approximately 82% recorded once. The specimen was peripheral blood. These receptors all stem from a man in his fifties or sixties who had recovered from COVID-19.

The V and J genes are TRBV11-2 and TRBJ2-3, with a possible D match to TRBD2 (6 bases). CDR1 SGHAT and CDR2 FQNNGV come from the germline V gene. The V end was cut by 5 bases, the J end by 4 bases, with 13 bases between. The length of the CDR3 is 14 residues. In DNA, the CDR3 is TGTGCCAGCAGCGACCGTCGGGAGTCAGATACGCAGTATTTT. This translates into CASSDRRESDTQYF.

The J gene is TRBJ1-2, the V gene TRBV10-3, with 8 bases aligning to TRBD1. The CDR3 extends over 13 amino acids. The V gene end was trimmed by 6 bases and the J gene end by 4 bases; junction bases not matched to a gene: 4. CDR1 and CDR2 from the germline V gene are ENHRY and SYGVKD. DNA for the CDR3: TGTGCCATCAGCAGGGGGCCGGGCTATGGCTACACCTTC. Its translation is CAISRGPGYGYTF.

Concerning this clone: The sample holds other DNA sequences that translate to the same CDR3. This sequence joins TRBV2 and TRBJ1-6; 8 nucleotides align to TRBD1. The germline V gene has CDR1 SNHLY and CDR2 FYNNEI. The V and J ends lost 6 bases and 7 bases, in that order; junction bases with no gene match: 2. The CDR3 has 13 residues. CDR3 residues: CASSGQGNSPLHF. In DNA, the CDR3 is TGTGCCAGCAGCGGACAGGGCAATTCACCCCTCCACTTT.

The V and J genes are TRBV3-1 (or the pseudogene TRBV3-2) and TRBJ1-6; D ambiguous. Looked up from germline, CDR1 is LGHDT and CDR2 is YNNKEL (reference sequence). CDR3 length: 14 residues. Trimming stripped 4 bases from V and 8 bases from J, with 12 bases between. CDR3 in amino acids: CASSLIGGHSPLHF. The CDR3 region has the DNA TGTGCCAGCAGCCTCATAGGAGGGCATTCACCCCTCCACTTT.

This rearrangement joins TRBV6-5 to TRBJ1-3; no firm D call. The CDR3 loop spans 16 amino acids. Germline CDR1 reads MNHEY; CDR2 reads SVGAGI. Trimming took off 2 bases at V and 0 bases at J, with 11 bases between the two ends. This CDR3 reads CASSYRTVSSGNTIYF. The CDR3 DNA sequence: TGTGCCAGCAGTTACCGCACAGTGAGCTCTGGAAACACCATATATTTT.

The chain employs TRBV6-4 and TRBJ2-2; TRBD2 matches 9 bases. Trimming cost V 0 bases and J 4 bases; bases outside gene matches: 3. The CDR3 loop spans 16 amino acids. The germline V gene encodes CDR1 MRHNA and CDR2 SNTAGT. CDR3 coding DNA: TGTGCCAGCAGTGACTCTGGCGGGAGGGCCACCGGGGAGCTGTTTTTT. Its translation: CASSDSGGRATGELFF.

This chain uses TRBV28 with TRBJ2-1; TRBD2 agrees at 7 bases. This CDR3 contains 17 residues. Germline trimming cut 1 base from V and 4 bases from J; bases unmatched to any gene: 10. The germline gives CDR1 MDHEN, CDR2 SYDVKM. The chain's CDR3 is CASSLLTASGRYNEQFF. In DNA form, the CDR3 reads TGTGCCAGCAGTTTATTAACGGCTAGCGGTCGGTACAATGAGCAGTTCTTC.

J is TRBJ2-5 and V is TRBV5-5, with 12 bases aligning to TRBD2. CDR1 SGHKS and CDR2 YYEKEE come from the germline V gene (reference sequence). This CDR3 contains 15 residues. The V segment lost 0 bases and the J segment 4 bases; nucleotides outside the gene matches: 1. CDR3 nucleotides: TGTGCCAGCAGCTTGGAGGGACTAGCGGGAGAGACCCAGTACTTC. This encodes CASSLEGLAGETQYF.

This chain uses TRBV29-1 with TRBJ2-5; no reliable D call. The CDR3 has 13 amino acids. V was trimmed by 0 bases and J by 4 bases, leaving 9 bases between them. CDR1 and CDR2 (germline): SQVTM, ANQGSEA. For the CDR3, the DNA is TGCAGCGTTGAAGAAGGCCAGCGAGAGACCCAGTACTTC. As protein: CSVEEGQRETQYF.

The chain links TRBV9 to TRBJ2-5; a possible D gene is TRBD1 (6 bases). The V and J ends lost 0 bases and 1 base respectively, with 16 bases between them. This CDR3 has 17 residues. Looked up from germline, CDR1 is SGDLS and CDR2 is YYNGEE. The CDR3 coding sequence is TGTGCCAGCAGCGTAGGGGTGACCAGGGGCCTCCAAGAGACCCAGTACTTC. This sequence encodes CASSVGVTRGLQETQYF.